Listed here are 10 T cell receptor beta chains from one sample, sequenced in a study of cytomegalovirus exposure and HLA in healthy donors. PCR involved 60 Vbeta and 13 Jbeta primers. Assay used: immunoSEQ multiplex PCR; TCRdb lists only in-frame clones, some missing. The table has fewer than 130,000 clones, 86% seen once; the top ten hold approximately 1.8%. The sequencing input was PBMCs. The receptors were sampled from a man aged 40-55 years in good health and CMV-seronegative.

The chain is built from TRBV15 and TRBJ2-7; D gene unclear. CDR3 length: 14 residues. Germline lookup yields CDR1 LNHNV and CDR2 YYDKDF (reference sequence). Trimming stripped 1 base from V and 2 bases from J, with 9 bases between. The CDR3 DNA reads TGTGCCACCAGCAGAGGTGGCGGTACCTACGAGCAGTACTTC. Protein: CATSRGGGTYEQYF.

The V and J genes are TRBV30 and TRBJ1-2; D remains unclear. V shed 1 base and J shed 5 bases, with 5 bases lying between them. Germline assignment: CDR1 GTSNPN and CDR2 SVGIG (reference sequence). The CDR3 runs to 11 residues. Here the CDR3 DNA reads TGTGCCTGGAGTGGGGAGTATGGCTACACCTTC. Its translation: CAWSGEYGYTF. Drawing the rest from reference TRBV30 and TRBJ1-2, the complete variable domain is SQTIHQWPATLVQPVGSPLSLECTVEGTSNPNLYWYRQAAGRGLQLLFYSVGIGQISSEVPQNLSASRPQDRQFILSSKKLLLSDSGFYLCAWSGEYGYTFGSGTRLTVV.

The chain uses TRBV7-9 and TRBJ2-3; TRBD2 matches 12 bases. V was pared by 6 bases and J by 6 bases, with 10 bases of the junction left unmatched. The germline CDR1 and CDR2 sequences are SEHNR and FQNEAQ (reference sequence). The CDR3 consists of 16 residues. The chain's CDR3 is CASSSTSGGWRDTQYF. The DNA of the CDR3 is TGTGCCAGCAGTTCGACTAGCGGGGGATGGAGGGATACGCAGTATTTT. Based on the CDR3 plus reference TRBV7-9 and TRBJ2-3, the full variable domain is DTGVSQNPRHKITKRGQNVTFRCDPISEHNRLYWYRQTLGQGPEFLTYFQNEAQLEKSRLLSDRFSAERPKGSFSTLEIQRTEQGDSAMYLCASSSTSGGWRDTQYFGPGTRLTVL.

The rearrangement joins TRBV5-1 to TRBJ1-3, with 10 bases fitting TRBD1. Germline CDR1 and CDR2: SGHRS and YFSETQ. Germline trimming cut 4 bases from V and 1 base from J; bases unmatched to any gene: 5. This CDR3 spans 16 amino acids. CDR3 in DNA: TGCGCCAGCAGCCTCGTGGGACAGGGGTCTGGAAACACCATATATTTT. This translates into CASSLVGQGSGNTIYF.

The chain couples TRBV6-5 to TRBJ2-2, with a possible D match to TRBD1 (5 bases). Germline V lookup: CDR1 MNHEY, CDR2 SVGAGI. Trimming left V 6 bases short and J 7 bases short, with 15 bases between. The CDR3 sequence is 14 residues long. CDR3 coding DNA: TGTGCCAGCAGCCGGGCAGGGCTCGGCGGGGAGCTGTTTTTT. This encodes CASSRAGLGGELFF.

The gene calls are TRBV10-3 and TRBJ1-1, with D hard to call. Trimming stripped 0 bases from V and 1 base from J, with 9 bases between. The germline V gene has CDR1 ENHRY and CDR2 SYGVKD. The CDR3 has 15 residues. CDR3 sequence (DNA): TGTGCCATCAGTGAGTCGCGAATCGAGAACACTGAAGCTTTCTTT. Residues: CAISESRIENTEAFF.

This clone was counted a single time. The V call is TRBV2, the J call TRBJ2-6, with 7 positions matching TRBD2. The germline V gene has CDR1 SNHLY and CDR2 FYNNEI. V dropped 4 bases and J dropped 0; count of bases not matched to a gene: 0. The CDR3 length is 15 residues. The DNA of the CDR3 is TGTGCCAGCAGTGGCGGGAGCTCTGGGGCCAACGTCCTGACTTTC. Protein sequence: CASSGGSSGANVLTF.

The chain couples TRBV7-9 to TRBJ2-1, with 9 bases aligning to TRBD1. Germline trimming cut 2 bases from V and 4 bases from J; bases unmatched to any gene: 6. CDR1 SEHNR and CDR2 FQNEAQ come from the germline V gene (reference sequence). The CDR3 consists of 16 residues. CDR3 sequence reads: CASSLQGTGFYNEQFF. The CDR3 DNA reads TGTGCCAGCAGCTTACAAGGGACAGGGTTTTACAATGAGCAGTTCTTC. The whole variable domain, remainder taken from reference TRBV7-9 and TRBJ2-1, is DTGVSQNPRHKITKRGQNVTFRCDPISEHNRLYWYRQTLGQGPEFLTYFQNEAQLEKSRLLSDRFSAERPKGSFSTLEIQRTEQGDSAMYLCASSLQGTGFYNEQFFGPGTRLTVL.

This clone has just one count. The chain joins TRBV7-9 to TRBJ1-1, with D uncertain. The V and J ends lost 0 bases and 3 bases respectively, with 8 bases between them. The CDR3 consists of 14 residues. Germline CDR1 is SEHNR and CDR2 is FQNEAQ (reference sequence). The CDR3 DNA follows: TGTGCCAGCAGCTTAGCGCTGGGAGACACTGAAGCTTTCTTT. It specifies CASSLALGDTEAFF.

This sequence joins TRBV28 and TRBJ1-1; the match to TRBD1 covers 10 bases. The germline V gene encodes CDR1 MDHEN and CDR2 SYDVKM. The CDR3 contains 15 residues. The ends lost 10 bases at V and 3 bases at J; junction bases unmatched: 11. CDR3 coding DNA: TGTGCCACCTGCCGGGACAGGGGTCGGGACACTGAAGCTTTCTTT. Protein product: CATCRDRGRDTEAFF.